One TCR beta chain is described in this entry. The CDR3 is 16 amino acids. Germline V lookup: CDR1 DFQATT, CDR2 SNEGSKA (reference sequence). Trimming cost V 3 bases and J 6 bases; bases outside gene matches: 8. The entry originates in a study of T cell repertoires in cytomegalovirus infection. TCRdb ran MiXCR on the reads and lists one entry per CDR3 protein. Among fewer than 300,000 distinct CDR3 sequences, about 23% were seen once, and the ten largest hold more than 11%. The specimen sequenced was PBMCs. The sequence was collected from a human donor in good health (CMV status not recorded). Some clones in this sample may be carry-over from other donors' samples. V is TRBV20-1 and J is TRBJ2-1; TRBD2 aligns across 13 bases. In DNA, the CDR3 is TGCAGTGCTAGGCGGACTAGCGGGAGTATAGGCAATGAGCAGTTCTTC. Translating it yields CSARRTSGSIGNEQFF.